Below, 13 T cell receptor beta chains from the same sample are listed, as sequenced in a study of blood T cell repertoires in COVID-19. The protocol was immunoSEQ multiplex PCR, while the TCRdb copy is restricted to in-frame clones and leaves out a portion. The sample holds some 250,000 clones, roughly four fifths seen once. Sequences were obtained from peripheral blood. The source of these receptors is an older woman with active or convalescent COVID-19.

This clone appeared a few times. The V gene is TRBV15, the J gene TRBJ1-2; D is possibly TRBD1 (5 bases). Germline assignment: CDR1 LNHNV and CDR2 YYDKDF (reference sequence). Trimming took 1 base from V and 3 from J, leaving 15 bases between them. The CDR3 is made up of 16 amino acids. The CDR3 here is CATSRATSGGYYGYTF. As DNA, the CDR3 is TGTGCCACCAGCAGAGCGACCTCGGGGGGTTACTATGGCTACACCTTC.

About this clone itself: This sample includes further DNA sequences coding for the same CDR3. The V call is TRBV18, the J call TRBJ1-2, with a tentative D call TRBD1 (6 bases). The CDR3 length is 13 residues. Germline CDR1 reads KGHSH; CDR2 reads LQKENI. Trimming pared 6 bases from V and 5 bases from J, leaving 13 bases between. The CDR3 sequence: CASSRDTYYGYTF. CDR3 bases: TGTGCCAGCTCTCGGGACACCTATTATGGCTACACCTTC. Based on the CDR3 plus reference TRBV18 and TRBJ1-2, the full variable domain is NAGVMQNPRHLVRRRGQEARLRCSPMKGHSHVYWYRQLPEEGLKFMVYLQKENIIDESGMPKERFSAEFPKEGPSILRIQQVVRGDSAAYFCASSRDTYYGYTFGSGTRLTVV.

The J gene is TRBJ1-2, the V gene TRBV2; D is uncertain. The V end lost 3 bases, the J end lost 5 bases, and 7 bases lay between the germline ends. The germline V gene encodes CDR1 SNHLY and CDR2 FYNNEI. The CDR3 covers 12 residues. CDR3 nucleotide sequence: TGTGCCAGCAGTGAGGCAGTGTATGGCTACACCTTC. As protein: CASSEAVYGYTF.

The chain employs TRBV27 and TRBJ2-5, with 8 bases fitting TRBD1. The germline V gene encodes CDR1 MNHEY and CDR2 SMNVEV (reference sequence). CDR3 size: 16 residues. V shed 1 base and J 3 bases; nucleotides not matched to a gene: 7. CDR3 nucleotide sequence: TGTGCCAGCAGTTTATTTTATTCGGGACAGGAAGAGACCCAGTACTTC. Translated, it gives CASSLFYSGQEETQYF.

The chain links TRBV30 to TRBJ1-5; D is unclear. Per the germline V gene, CDR1 is GTSNPN and CDR2 is SVGIG (reference sequence). V was clipped by 3 bases and J by 4 bases, with 16 bases between them. The CDR3 runs to 15 residues. The CDR3 DNA is TGTGCCTGGAGCCCGGGTGGGAGTGGTAATCAGCCCCAGCATTTT. Translated, it gives CAWSPGGSGNQPQHF.

The DNA for the CDR3 is TGTGCCACCGCCCAACAGGGGGATGAGCAGTTCTTC. Protein product: CATAQQGDEQFF. The chain employs TRBV24-1 and TRBJ2-1; 8 positions agree with TRBD1. CDR1 is KGHDR, CDR2 SFDVKD, per germline. V trimming: 9 bases; J trimming: 8 bases; junction bases outside the gene matches: 5. The CDR3 length is 12 residues.

The chain recombines TRBV30 with TRBJ2-6; D might be TRBD2 (7 bases). With 2 bases removed from V and 4 bases from J, the gap between germline ends came to 18 bases. This CDR3 has 17 amino acids. Germline V CDR1 and CDR2: GTSNPN, SVGIG (reference sequence). The CDR3 nucleotides read TGTGCCTGGAGTTCCAAGGGGGGGGTCACCGGGGCCAACGTCCTGACTTTC. This gives the protein CAWSSKGGVTGANVLTF.

This sequence joins TRBV28 and TRBJ1-6, with a tentative D call TRBD1 (5 bases). Germline V gene data show CDR1 as MDHEN and CDR2 as SYDVKM. The CDR3 spans 17 residues. Trimming left V 6 bases short and J 3 bases short, with 18 bases between. CDR3: CASRDGAREDYNSPLHF. CDR3 bases: TGTGCCAGCAGGGATGGGGCAAGGGAGGACTATAATTCACCCCTCCACTTT.

J is TRBJ2-1 and V is TRBV6-5, with 9 bases aligning to TRBD2. There are 13 residues in the CDR3. V lost 1 base and J lost 10; bases outside the gene matches: 2. CDR1 and CDR2 (germline): MNHEY, SVGAGI. Written as DNA, the CDR3 is TGTGCCAGCAGTTACTTGACTAGCGGCGAGCAGTTCTTC. Translation gives CASSYLTSGEQFF.

The chain joins TRBV11-2 to TRBJ2-2; the D gene is possibly TRBD1 (5 bases). V lost 5 bases, J lost 7 bases, and 11 bases lay in between. This CDR3 is built from 13 residues. The V gene's germline CDR1 is SGHAT and CDR2 FQNNGV. In nucleotides, the CDR3 is TGTGCCAGCAGCGTCCAGGGAATCGGGGAGCTGTTTTTT. This codes for CASSVQGIGELFF. Full variable domain (rest looked up from reference TRBV11-2 and TRBJ2-2): EAGVAQSPRYKIIEKRQSVAFWCNPISGHATLYWYQQILGQGPKLLIQFQNNGVVDDSQLPKDRFSAERLKGVDSTLKIQPAKLEDSAVYLCASSVQGIGELFFGEGSRLTVL.

J is TRBJ1-2 and V is TRBV4-1; 9 bases fit TRBD1. J lost 7 bases, V lost 0 bases, and 12 bases had no gene match. Germline CDR1 reads MGHRA; CDR2 reads YSYEKL. The CDR3 has 17 amino acids. The CDR3 DNA reads as TGCGCCAGCAGCCAAGATTCATCCACAGGGGGCGCGAGTGGCTACACCTTC. Its translation is CASSQDSSTGGASGYTF.

A few counts support this clone. The chain couples TRBV2 to TRBJ1-2; TRBD1 matches 8 bases. The CDR3 runs to 15 residues. Germline V lookup: CDR1 SNHLY, CDR2 FYNNEI. With 4 bases clipped from V and 7 bases from J, the junction kept 11 bases outside the gene matches. CDR3 coding DNA: TGTGCCAGCAGTGGACAGGGGCCCCGGCGGAGTGGCTACACCTTC. Encoded protein: CASSGQGPRRSGYTF.

The V and J genes are TRBV2 and TRBJ1-5, with D unresolved. V gave up 3 bases and J gave up 10 bases, with 13 bases separating them. Germline assignment: CDR1 SNHLY and CDR2 FYNNEI. The CDR3 extends over 13 amino acids. CDR3 region: CASSDREYRPQHF. CDR3 DNA: TGTGCCAGCAGTGACCGGGAATACCGCCCCCAGCATTTT.